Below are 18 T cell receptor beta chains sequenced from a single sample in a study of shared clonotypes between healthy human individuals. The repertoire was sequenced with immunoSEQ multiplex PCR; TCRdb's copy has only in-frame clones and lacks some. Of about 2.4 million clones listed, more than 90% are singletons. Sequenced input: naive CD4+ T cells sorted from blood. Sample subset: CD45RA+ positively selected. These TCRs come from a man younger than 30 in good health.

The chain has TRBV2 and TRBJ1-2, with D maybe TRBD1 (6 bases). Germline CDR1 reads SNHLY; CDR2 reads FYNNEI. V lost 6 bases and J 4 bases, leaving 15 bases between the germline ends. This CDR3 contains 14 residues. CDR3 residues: CASRYLQGAYGYTF. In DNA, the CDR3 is TGTGCCAGCAGATACTTACAGGGTGCCTATGGCTACACCTTC.

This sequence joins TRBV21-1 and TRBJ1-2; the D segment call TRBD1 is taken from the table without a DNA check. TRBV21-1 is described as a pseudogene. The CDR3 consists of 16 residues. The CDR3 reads CASSNYLRDRCYGYTF. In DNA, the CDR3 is TGTGCCAGCAGCAATTACTTGCGGGACAGATGTTATGGCTACACCTTC.

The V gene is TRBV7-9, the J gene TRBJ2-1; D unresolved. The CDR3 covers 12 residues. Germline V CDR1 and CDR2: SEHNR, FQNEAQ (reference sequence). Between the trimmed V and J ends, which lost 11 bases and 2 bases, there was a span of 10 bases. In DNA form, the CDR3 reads TGTGCCGCCCAAGGTACCTACAATGAGCAGTTCTTC. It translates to CAAQGTYNEQFF.

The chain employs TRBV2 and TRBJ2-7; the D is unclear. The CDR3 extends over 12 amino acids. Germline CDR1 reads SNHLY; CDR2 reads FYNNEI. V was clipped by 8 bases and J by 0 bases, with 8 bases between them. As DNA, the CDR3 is TGTGCCAGCTTGCGGAGCTCCTACGAGCAGTACTTC. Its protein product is CASLRSSYEQYF.

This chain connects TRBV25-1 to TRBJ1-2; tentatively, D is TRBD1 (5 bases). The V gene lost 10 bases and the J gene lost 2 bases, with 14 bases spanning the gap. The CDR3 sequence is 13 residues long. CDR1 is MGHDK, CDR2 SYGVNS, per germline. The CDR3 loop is CATRPGPNYGYTF. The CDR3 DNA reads TGTGCCACCCGACCGGGACCGAACTATGGCTACACCTTC.

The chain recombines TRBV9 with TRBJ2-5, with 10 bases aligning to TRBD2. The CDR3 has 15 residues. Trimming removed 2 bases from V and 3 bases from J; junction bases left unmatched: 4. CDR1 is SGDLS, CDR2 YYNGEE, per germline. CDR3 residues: CASSVSGRKEETQYF. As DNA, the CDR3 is TGTGCCAGCAGCGTTAGCGGGAGGAAGGAAGAGACCCAGTACTTC.

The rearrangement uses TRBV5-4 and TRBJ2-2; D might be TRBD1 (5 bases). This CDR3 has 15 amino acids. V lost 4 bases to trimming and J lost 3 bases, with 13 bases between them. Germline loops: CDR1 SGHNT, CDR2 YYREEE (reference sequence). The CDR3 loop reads CASSPGQWDTGELFF. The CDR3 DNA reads TGTGCCAGCAGCCCAGGGCAATGGGACACCGGGGAGCTGTTTTTT.

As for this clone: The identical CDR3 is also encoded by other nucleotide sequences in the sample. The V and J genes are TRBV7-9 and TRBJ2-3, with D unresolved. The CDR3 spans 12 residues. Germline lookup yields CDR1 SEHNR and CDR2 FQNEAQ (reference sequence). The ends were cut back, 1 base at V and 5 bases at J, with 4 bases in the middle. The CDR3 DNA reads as TGTGCCAGCAGCTTAGTGGGAGATACGCAGTATTTT. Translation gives CASSLVGDTQYF.

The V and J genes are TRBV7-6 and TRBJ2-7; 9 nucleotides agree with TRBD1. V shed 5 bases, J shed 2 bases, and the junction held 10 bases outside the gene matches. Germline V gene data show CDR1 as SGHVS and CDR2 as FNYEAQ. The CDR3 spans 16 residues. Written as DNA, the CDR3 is TGTGCCAGCAGCCCGATGCCGGGACAGGGAACCTACGAGCAGTACTTC. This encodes CASSPMPGQGTYEQYF.

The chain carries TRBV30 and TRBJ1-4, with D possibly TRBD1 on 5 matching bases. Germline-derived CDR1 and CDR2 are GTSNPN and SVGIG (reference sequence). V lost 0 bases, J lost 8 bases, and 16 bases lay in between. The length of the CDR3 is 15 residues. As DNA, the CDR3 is TGTGCCTGGAGTGTACGGAGGGACCCGGGGGAAAAACTGTTTTTT. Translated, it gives CAWSVRRDPGEKLFF.

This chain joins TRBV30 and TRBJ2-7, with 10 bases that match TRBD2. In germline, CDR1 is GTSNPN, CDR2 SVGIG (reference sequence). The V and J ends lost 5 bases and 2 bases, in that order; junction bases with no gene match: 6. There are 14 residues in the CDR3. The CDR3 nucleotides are TGTGCCTGGTCTCTAGCGGGGGTCACCTACGAGCAGTACTTC. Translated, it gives CAWSLAGVTYEQYF.

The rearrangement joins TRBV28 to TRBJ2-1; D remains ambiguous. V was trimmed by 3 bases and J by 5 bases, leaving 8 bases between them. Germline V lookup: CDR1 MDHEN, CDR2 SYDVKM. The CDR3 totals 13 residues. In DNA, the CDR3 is TGTGCCAGCAGTTTCCCGGAAAACAATGAGCAGTTCTTC. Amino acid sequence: CASSFPENNEQFF.

CDR3 region: CASSPGDRGLYEQYF. In nucleotides, the CDR3 is TGTGCCAGCAGCCCTGGGGACAGGGGGCTGTACGAGCAGTACTTC. V and J are TRBV28 and TRBJ2-7; 12 positions agree with TRBD1. With 6 bases clipped from V and 4 bases from J, the junction kept 7 bases outside the gene matches. The germline gives CDR1 MDHEN, CDR2 SYDVKM. The CDR3 consists of 15 residues.

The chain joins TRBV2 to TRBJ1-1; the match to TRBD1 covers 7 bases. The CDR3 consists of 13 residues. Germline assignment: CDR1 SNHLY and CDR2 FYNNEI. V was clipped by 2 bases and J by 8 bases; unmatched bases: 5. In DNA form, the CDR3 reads TGTGCCAGCAGTGAAAGGGGGCCCTGGGAAGCTTTCTTT. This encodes CASSERGPWEAFF.

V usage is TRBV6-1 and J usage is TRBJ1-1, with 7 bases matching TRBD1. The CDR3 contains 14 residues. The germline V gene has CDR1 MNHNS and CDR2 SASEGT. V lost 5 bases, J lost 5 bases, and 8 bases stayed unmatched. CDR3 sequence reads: CASSTYRGGTEAFF. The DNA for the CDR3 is TGTGCCAGCAGTACCTACAGGGGTGGGACTGAAGCTTTCTTT.

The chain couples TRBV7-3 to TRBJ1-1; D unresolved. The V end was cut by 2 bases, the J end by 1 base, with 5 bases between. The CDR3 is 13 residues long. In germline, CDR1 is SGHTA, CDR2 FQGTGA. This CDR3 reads CASSLWENTEAFF. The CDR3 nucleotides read TGTGCCAGCAGCTTATGGGAGAACACTGAAGCTTTCTTT.

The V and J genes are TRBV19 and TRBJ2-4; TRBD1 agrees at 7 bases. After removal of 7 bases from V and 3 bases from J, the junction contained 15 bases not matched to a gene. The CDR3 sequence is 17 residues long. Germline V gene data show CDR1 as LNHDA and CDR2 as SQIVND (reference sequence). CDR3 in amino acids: CASIGRTGGQDKNIQYF. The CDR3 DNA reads TGTGCCAGTATAGGGCGGACAGGCGGGCAGGACAAAAACATTCAGTACTTC.

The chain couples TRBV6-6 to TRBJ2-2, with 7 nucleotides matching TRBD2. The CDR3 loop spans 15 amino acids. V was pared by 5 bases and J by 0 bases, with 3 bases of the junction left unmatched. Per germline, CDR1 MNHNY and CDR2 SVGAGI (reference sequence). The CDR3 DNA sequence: TGTGCCAGCAGTCTAGCGGAGCCGAACACCGGGGAGCTGTTTTTT. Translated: CASSLAEPNTGELFF.